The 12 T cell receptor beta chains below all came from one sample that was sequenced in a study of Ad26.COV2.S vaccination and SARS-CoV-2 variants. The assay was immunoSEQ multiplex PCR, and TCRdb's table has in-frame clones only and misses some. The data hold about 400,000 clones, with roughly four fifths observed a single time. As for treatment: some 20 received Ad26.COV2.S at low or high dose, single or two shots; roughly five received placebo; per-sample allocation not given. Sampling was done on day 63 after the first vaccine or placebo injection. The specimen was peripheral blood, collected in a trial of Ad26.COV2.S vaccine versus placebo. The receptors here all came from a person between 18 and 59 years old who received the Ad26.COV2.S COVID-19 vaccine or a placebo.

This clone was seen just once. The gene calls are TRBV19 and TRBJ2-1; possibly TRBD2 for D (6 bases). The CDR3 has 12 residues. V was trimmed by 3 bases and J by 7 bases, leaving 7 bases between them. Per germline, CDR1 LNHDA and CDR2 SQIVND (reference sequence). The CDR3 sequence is CASSMEGNEQFF. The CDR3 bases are TGTGCCAGTAGTATGGAGGGGAATGAGCAGTTCTTC. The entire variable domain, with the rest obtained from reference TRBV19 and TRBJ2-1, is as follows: DGGITQSPKYLFRKEGQNVTLSCEQNLNHDAMYWYRQDPGQGLRLIYYSQIVNDFQKGDIAEGYSVSREKKESFPLTVTSAQKNPTAFYLCASSMEGNEQFFGPGTRLTVL.

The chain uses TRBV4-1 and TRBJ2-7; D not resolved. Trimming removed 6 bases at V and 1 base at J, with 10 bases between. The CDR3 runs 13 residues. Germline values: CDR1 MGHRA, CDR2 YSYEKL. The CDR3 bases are TGCGCCAGCAGAGGGCCCCCTTCCTACGAGCAGTACTTC. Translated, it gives CASRGPPSYEQYF.

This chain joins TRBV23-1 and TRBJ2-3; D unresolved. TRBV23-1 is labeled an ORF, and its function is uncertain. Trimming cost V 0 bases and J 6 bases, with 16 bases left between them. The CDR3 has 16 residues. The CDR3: CASSQSWAFLADTQYF. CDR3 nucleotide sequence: TGCGCCAGCAGTCAATCGTGGGCTTTCCTTGCCGATACGCAGTATTTT.

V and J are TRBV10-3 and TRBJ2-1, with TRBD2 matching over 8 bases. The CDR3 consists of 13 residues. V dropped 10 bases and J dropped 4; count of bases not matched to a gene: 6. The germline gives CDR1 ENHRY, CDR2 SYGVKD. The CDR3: CATAGGQYNEQFF. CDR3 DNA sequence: TGTGCCACCGCGGGGGGCCAATACAATGAGCAGTTCTTC.

CDR3 sequence: CASTGGTGGGYTF. CDR3 sequence (DNA): TGTGCCAGCACCGGGGGGACAGGAGGTGGCTACACCTTC. The chain links TRBV9 to TRBJ1-2; the match to TRBD1 covers 8 bases. This CDR3 region has 13 residues. Trimming removed 6 bases from V and 7 bases from J; junction bases left unmatched: 8. Per the germline V gene, CDR1 is SGDLS and CDR2 is YYNGEE. Using reference TRBV9 and TRBJ1-2 for the parts outside the CDR3, the full variable domain is DSGVTQTPKHLITATGQRVTLRCSPRSGDLSVYWYQQSLDQGLQFLIQYYNGEERAKGNILERFSAQQFPDLHSELNLSSLELGDSALYFCASTGGTGGGYTFGSGTRLTVV.

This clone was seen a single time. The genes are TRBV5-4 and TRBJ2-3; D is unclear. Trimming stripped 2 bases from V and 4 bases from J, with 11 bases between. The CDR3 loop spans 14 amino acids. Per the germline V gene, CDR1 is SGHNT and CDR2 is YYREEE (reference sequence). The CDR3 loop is CASSFAADPDTQYF. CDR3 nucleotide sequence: TGTGCCAGCAGCTTTGCGGCAGATCCAGATACGCAGTATTTT.

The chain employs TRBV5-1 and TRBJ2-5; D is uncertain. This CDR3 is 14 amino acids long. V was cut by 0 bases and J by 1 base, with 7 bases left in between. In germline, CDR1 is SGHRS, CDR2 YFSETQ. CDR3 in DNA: TGCGCCAGCAGCTTGGTACCCTCCCAAGAGACCCAGTACTTC. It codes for CASSLVPSQETQYF.

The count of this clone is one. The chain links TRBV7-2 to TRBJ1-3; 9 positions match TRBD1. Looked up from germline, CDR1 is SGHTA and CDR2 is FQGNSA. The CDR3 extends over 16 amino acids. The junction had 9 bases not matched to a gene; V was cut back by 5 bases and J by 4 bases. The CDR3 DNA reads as TGTGCCAGCAGCATACAGGGGGCGCGAGGGGGAAACACCATATATTTT. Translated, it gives CASSIQGARGGNTIYF.

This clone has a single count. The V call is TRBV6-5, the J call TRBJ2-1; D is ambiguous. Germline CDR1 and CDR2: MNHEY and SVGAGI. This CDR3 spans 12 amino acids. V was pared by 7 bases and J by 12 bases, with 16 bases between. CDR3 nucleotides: TGTGCCAGCATCGACTTAGGGTATAGGCAGTTCTTC. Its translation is CASIDLGYRQFF.

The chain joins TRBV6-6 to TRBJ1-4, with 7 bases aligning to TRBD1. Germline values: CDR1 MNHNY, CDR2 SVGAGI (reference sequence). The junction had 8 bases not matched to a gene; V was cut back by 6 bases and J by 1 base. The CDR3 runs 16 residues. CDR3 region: CASSSQGPLTNEKLFF. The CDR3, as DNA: TGTGCCAGCAGCTCACAGGGGCCCTTAACTAATGAAAAACTGTTTTTT.

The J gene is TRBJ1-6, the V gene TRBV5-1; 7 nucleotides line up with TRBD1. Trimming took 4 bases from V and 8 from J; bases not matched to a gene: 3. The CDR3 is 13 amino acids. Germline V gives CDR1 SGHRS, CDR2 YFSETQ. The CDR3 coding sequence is TGCGCCAGCAGCCCCGACAGGGATTCACCCCTCCACTTT. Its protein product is CASSPDRDSPLHF. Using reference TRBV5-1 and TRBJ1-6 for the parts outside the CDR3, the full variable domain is KAGVTQTPRYLIKTRGQQVTLSCSPISGHRSVSWYQQTPGQGLQFLFEYFSETQRNKGNFPGRFSGRQFSNSRSEMNVSTLELGDSALYLCASSPDRDSPLHFGNGTRLTVT.

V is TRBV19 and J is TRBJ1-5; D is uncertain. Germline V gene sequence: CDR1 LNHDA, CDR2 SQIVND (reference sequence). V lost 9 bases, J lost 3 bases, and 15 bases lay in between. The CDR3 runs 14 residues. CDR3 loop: CASSNLNSNQPQHF. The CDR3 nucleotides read TGTGCCAGCTCTAACCTTAACTCCAATCAGCCCCAGCATTTT. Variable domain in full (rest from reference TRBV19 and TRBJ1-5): DGGITQSPKYLFRKEGQNVTLSCEQNLNHDAMYWYRQDPGQGLRLIYYSQIVNDFQKGDIAEGYSVSREKKESFPLTVTSAQKNPTAFYLCASSNLNSNQPQHFGDGTRLSIL.